The source of this TCR beta chain is a study of CD8 T cells in ankylosing spondylitis. This clonotype was seen at least ten times. Its target is unknown. Study-wide points: A TCR beta motif made of fewer than ten highly homologous variants seemed typical of ankylosing spondylitis blood. Disease-linked clones were CD8+ and relatively rare in peripheral blood. In reactive arthritis synovial fluid and blood, some motif variants had been reported before.

TCRdb itself ran the 5' RACE reads through MiXCR, one entry per CDR3 protein. The data show approximately 43,000 distinct CDR3 sequences, about 4% seen once. The sequence was collected from a female donor with ankylosing spondylitis or in good health (not recorded which). The sample was blood, either unsorted or a sorted T cell fraction (not recorded which).

CDR3 sequence: CASSVGNRLNTEAFF. The CDR3 nucleotides read TGTGCCAGCAGCGTAGGAAACAGGCTGAACACTGAAGCTTTCTTT. This sequence joins TRBV9 and TRBJ1-1, with TRBD1 as a possible D gene (5 bases). Germline CDR1 and CDR2: SGDLS and YYNGEE. CDR3 length: 15 residues. V dropped 0 bases and J dropped 0 bases, with 9 bases sitting between them.